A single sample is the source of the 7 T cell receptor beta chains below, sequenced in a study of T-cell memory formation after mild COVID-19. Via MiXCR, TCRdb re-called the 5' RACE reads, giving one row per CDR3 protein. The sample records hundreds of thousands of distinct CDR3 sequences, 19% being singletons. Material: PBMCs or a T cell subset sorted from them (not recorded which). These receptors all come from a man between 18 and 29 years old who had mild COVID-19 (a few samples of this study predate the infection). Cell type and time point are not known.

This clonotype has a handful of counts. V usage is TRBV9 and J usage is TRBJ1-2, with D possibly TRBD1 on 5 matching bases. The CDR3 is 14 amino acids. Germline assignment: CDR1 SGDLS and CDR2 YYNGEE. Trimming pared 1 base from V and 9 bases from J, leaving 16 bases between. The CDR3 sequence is CASSVFTGGSRYTF. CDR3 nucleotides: TGTGCCAGCAGCGTATTCACAGGAGGGTCTCGCTACACCTTC.

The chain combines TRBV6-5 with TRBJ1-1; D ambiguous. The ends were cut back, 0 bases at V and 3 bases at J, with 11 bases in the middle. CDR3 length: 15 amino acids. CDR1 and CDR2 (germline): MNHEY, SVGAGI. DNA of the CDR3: TGTGCCAGCAGTTACTCGATATCCGGGCACACTGAAGCTTTCTTT. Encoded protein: CASSYSISGHTEAFF.

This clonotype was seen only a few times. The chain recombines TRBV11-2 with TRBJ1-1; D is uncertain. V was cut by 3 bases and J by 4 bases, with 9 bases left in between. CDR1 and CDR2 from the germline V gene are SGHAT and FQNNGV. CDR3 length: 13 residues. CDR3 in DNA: TGTGCCAGCAGCTTGGCACCGGCCACTGAAGCTTTCTTT. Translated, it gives CASSLAPATEAFF.

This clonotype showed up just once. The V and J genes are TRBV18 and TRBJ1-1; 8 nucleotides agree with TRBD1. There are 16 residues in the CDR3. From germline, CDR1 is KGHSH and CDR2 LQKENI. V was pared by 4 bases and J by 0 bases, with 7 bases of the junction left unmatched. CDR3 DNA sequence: TGTGCCAGCTCACGTCGGACAGGGAACGTGAACACTGAAGCTTTCTTT. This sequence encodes CASSRRTGNVNTEAFF.

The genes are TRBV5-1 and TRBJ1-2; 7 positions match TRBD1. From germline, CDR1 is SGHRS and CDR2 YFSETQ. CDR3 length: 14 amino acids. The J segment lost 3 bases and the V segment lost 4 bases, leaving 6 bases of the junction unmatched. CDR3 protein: CASSPGQSDYGYTF. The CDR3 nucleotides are TGCGCCAGCAGCCCGGGACAGTCAGACTATGGCTACACCTTC.

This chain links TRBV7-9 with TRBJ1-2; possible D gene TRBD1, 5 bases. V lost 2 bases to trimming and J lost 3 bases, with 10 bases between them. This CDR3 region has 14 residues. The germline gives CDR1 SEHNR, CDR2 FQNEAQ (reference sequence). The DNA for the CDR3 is TGTGCCAGCAGCTTATTTGGGGCAGACTATGGCTACACCTTC. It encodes CASSLFGADYGYTF.

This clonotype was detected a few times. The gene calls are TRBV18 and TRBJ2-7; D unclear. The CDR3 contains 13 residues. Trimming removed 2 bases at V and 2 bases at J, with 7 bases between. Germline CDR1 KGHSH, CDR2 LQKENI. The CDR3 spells CASSPDGTYEQYV. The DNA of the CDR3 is TGTGCCAGCTCACCAGACGGTACCTACGAGCAGTACGTC.